The entry below describes one TCR beta chain. Libraries were prepared by immunoSEQ multiplex PCR; TCRdb keeps only in-frame clonotypes and omits some of them. The table shows 400,000 to 500,000 clones, with roughly 84% occurring only once. The trim removed 2 bases at V and 4 bases at J, leaving 13 bases unmatched. CDR3 length: 17 residues. CDR1 and CDR2 from the germline V gene are SGHRS and YFSETQ. Participants spanned ages about 18 to 95 years and resided in about two dozen US areas. The sample originates from a study of blood T cell repertoires in COVID-19. About the study: PBMCs, B-cell-depleted T cells, or T cells were the source of the cDNA or gDNA that made up the material.

The genes are TRBV5-1 and TRBJ1-2; 8 bases fit TRBD1. The receptor was isolated from a woman between 18 and 29 years old who had been exposed to COVID-19. Material for sequencing was PBMCs or T cells enriched from blood (not recorded which). CDR3 loop: CASSFRQGAPTSYGYTF. The CDR3 DNA follows: TGCGCCAGCAGCTTCCGGCAGGGGGCCCCTACGTCCTATGGCTACACCTTC.